Below, 21 T cell receptor beta chains from the same sample are listed, as sequenced in a study of human T cells and chemical hapten exposure. Indicated time point: patch test 1, 2 weeks after DPC sensitization. Treatment here: therapeutic diphenylcyclopropenone sensitization with weekly scalp DPC. TCRdb re-analysed the RACE reads in MiXCR, keeping a single row per CDR3 protein. The table includes 65,000 to 85,000 distinct CDR3 sequences, 12% detected once. Sequencing was performed on whole blood, taken in connection with sensitization to the hapten diphenylcyclopropenone (DPC). The receptors were sampled from a woman aged 55-70 years with alopecia areata. Some clones in this sample may be carry-over from other donors' samples.

This clonotype showed up many times. The rearrangement links TRBV9 to TRBJ1-1; the D gene is possibly TRBD1 (5 bases). V was trimmed by 2 bases and J by 1 base, leaving 6 bases between them. The CDR3 has 13 amino acids. The V gene's germline CDR1 is SGDLS and CDR2 YYNGEE. This CDR3 reads CASSVTENTEAFF. The CDR3 DNA follows: TGTGCCAGCAGCGTGACAGAGAACACTGAAGCTTTCTTT.

This clonotype was counted a few times. This chain joins TRBV29-1 and TRBJ2-5; no firm D call. CDR3 length equals 10 residues. CDR1 and CDR2 from the germline V gene are SQVTM and ANQGSEA. V was trimmed by 8 bases and J by 0 bases, leaving 4 bases between them. Here the CDR3 DNA reads TGCAGCATCGACCAAGAGACCCAGTACTTC. Its protein is CSIDQETQYF.

The V gene is TRBV27, the J gene TRBJ1-1; 11 positions agree with TRBD1. CDR1 and CDR2 (germline): MNHEY, SMNVEV (reference sequence). There are 15 residues in the CDR3. Germline trimming cut 5 bases from V and 4 bases from J; bases unmatched to any gene: 6. The CDR3 loop is CASSVGQGAITEAFF. The CDR3 nucleotides read TGTGCCAGCAGTGTAGGACAGGGGGCGATCACTGAAGCTTTCTTT.

This clonotype has only a few counts. The V gene is TRBV7-3, the J gene TRBJ2-2, with 7 nucleotides matching TRBD1. CDR1 SGHTA and CDR2 FQGTGA come from the germline V gene. V shed 5 bases, J shed 12 bases, and the junction held 12 bases outside the gene matches. The CDR3 consists of 14 residues. This CDR3 is CASSSTGTEGKLFF. The CDR3 DNA sequence: TGTGCCAGCAGCAGTACCGGGACAGAGGGGAAGCTGTTTTTT.

For this clonotype: A single base separates this from a much larger clone, so it may be a read error. The chain uses TRBV7-8 and TRBJ1-3; D ambiguous. Looked up from germline, CDR1 is SGHVS and CDR2 is FQNEAQ. The V end was cut by 3 bases, the J end by 3 bases, with 0 bases between. The CDR3 extends over 11 amino acids. The CDR3 DNA reads as TGTGCCAGCAGCTTTGGAAACACCATATATTTT. Its translation is CASSFGNTIYF.

In this sample, this clonotype turned up a few times. V gene TRBV29-1 combines with J gene TRBJ1-2, with 9 positions matching TRBD1. This CDR3 has 11 residues. The trim removed 7 bases at V and 4 bases at J, leaving 1 base unmatched. Germline assignment: CDR1 SQVTM and CDR2 ANQGSEA. The CDR3 region has the DNA TGCAGCGCGACAGGGGGCTATGGCTACACCTTC. It specifies CSATGGYGYTF.

There are many counts of this clonotype. The rearrangement joins TRBV6-5 to TRBJ1-2; D possibly corresponds to TRBD1 (5 bases). Per germline, CDR1 MNHEY and CDR2 SVGAGI. This CDR3 is built from 14 residues. The ends were cut back, 0 bases at V and 4 bases at J, with 9 bases in the middle. The CDR3 DNA is TGTGCCAGCAGTTACTCGCCGGGGCCCTATGGCTACACCTTC. Translating it yields CASSYSPGPYGYTF.

At least ten counts were recorded for this clonotype. The chain links TRBV25-1 to TRBJ1-3; perhaps TRBD1 as D (6 bases). Germline V CDR1 and CDR2: MGHDK, SYGVNS. Trimming shortened V by 6 bases and J by 2 bases, and 14 bases separated the two germline ends. The CDR3 spans 15 residues. The DNA of the CDR3 is TGTGCCAGCAGCCCACAGGGAGGGACTGGAAACACCATATATTTT. The encoded protein is CASSPQGGTGNTIYF.

This clonotype was observed a few times. The V call is TRBV6-5, the J call TRBJ2-2, with 7 bases matching TRBD1. This CDR3 region has 16 residues. Germline V gene sequence: CDR1 MNHEY, CDR2 SVGAGI. Losses at the gene ends were 6 bases for V and 1 base for J; bases not matched to a gene: 8. CDR3 residues: CASRLPGGQNTGELFF. For the CDR3, the DNA is TGTGCCAGCAGGTTACCAGGGGGACAGAACACCGGGGAGCTGTTTTTT.

There are many counts of this clonotype. This chain links TRBV4-2 with TRBJ1-2, with D tentatively TRBD1 (6 bases). CDR3 length: 15 residues. Per the germline V gene, CDR1 is LGHNA and CDR2 is YNFKEQ. V gave up 2 bases and J gave up 3 bases, with 13 bases separating them. CDR3 region: CASSQNDRSDYGYTF. For the CDR3, the DNA is TGTGCCAGCAGCCAAAACGACAGGAGTGACTATGGCTACACCTTC.

In this sample, this clonotype turned up many times. The gene calls are TRBV9 and TRBJ2-1; 11 bases match TRBD2. The CDR3 runs to 18 residues. Trimming took 2 bases from V and 0 from J; bases not matched to a gene: 7. Germline V CDR1 and CDR2: SGDLS, YYNGEE. CDR3 sequence reads: CASSVLAGGQFSYNEQFF. Here the CDR3 DNA reads TGTGCCAGCAGCGTCTTAGCGGGGGGGCAGTTCTCCTACAATGAGCAGTTCTTC.

This clonotype was counted between two and nine times. This chain joins TRBV4-2 and TRBJ1-4, with unresolved D. With 4 bases removed from V and 5 bases from J, the gap between germline ends came to 11 bases. The CDR3 spans 14 residues. The V gene's germline CDR1 is LGHNA and CDR2 YNFKEQ. Here the CDR3 reads CASSPPMENEKLFF. The CDR3 bases are TGTGCCAGCAGCCCCCCGATGGAAAATGAAAAACTGTTTTTT.

V is TRBV11-1 and J is TRBJ2-5; D possibly corresponds to TRBD1 (5 bases). V was trimmed by 9 bases and J by 0 bases, leaving 8 bases between them. The CDR3 covers 12 residues. Per germline, CDR1 SGHAT and CDR2 FQDESV (reference sequence). CDR3 sequence (DNA): TGTGCCAGTGGGGCGAACCAAGAGACCCAGTACTTC. Encoded protein: CASGANQETQYF.

This clonotype was detected many times. This chain uses TRBV7-3 with TRBJ2-1, with D possibly matching TRBD2 (7 bases). The germline V gene encodes CDR1 SGHTA and CDR2 FQGTGA. Trimming took off 2 bases at V and 3 bases at J, with 11 bases between the two ends. The CDR3 is 15 residues long. The CDR3 region is CASSLLGGRYNEQFF. The CDR3 DNA reads as TGTGCCAGCAGCTTATTGGGGGGGCGCTACAATGAGCAGTTCTTC.

This clonotype was counted many times. The chain is built from TRBV24-1 and TRBJ2-3, with D perhaps TRBD1 or TRBD2 (5 bases each). The CDR3 runs 13 residues. With 7 bases removed from V and 0 bases from J, the gap between germline ends came to 7 bases. Germline CDR1 KGHDR, CDR2 SFDVKD. This chain's CDR3 is CATSGDSTDTQYF. As DNA, the CDR3 is TGTGCCACCAGCGGGGACAGCACAGATACGCAGTATTTT.

V and J are TRBV5-1 and TRBJ2-6; D remains unclear. The V end lost 0 bases, the J end lost 0 bases, and 7 bases lay between the germline ends. Germline values: CDR1 SGHRS, CDR2 YFSETQ. CDR3 length: 16 amino acids. In DNA form, the CDR3 reads TGCGCCAGCAGCTTGGGAGGTTACTCTGGGGCCAACGTCCTGACTTTC. It codes for CASSLGGYSGANVLTF.

This clonotype was counted many times. This rearrangement joins TRBV11-2 to TRBJ2-7, with D hard to call. Germline lookup yields CDR1 SGHAT and CDR2 FQNNGV. The CDR3 has 12 amino acids. V was pared by 3 bases and J by 7 bases, with 10 bases between. The CDR3 protein is CASSFGSPEQYF. The DNA for the CDR3 is TGTGCCAGCAGCTTTGGCAGCCCGGAGCAGTACTTC.

Ten or more counts support this clonotype. This chain uses TRBV29-1 with TRBJ1-1; D uncertain. The CDR3 length is 11 residues. V was trimmed by 5 bases and J by 0 bases, leaving 4 bases between them. Germline lookup yields CDR1 SQVTM and CDR2 ANQGSEA. The CDR3 is CSVKMNTEAFF. For the CDR3, the DNA is TGCAGCGTTAAGATGAACACTGAAGCTTTCTTT.

The rearrangement uses TRBV20-1 and TRBJ2-1; 10 nucleotides match TRBD2. CDR1 and CDR2 from the germline V gene are DFQATT and SNEGSKA (reference sequence). Germline trimming cut 4 bases from V and 9 bases from J; bases unmatched to any gene: 18. CDR3 length equals 17 residues. DNA for the CDR3: TGCAGTGCTATCCCTTATGGAGGAGCGGGGGGGCGTATTGAGCAGTTCTTC. It encodes CSAIPYGGAGGRIEQFF.

This clonotype was counted many times. This chain uses TRBV2 with TRBJ1-6; 7 bases are shared with TRBD1. Germline V gene data show CDR1 as SNHLY and CDR2 as FYNNEI. This CDR3 is 16 amino acids long. V shed 4 bases and J 5 bases; nucleotides not matched to a gene: 8. The CDR3 nucleotides are TGTGCCAGCAGTGTAAGGACGGGGACAGATAATTCACCCCTCCACTTT. Protein: CASSVRTGTDNSPLHF.

This clonotype has ten or more counts. The V gene is TRBV20-1, the J gene TRBJ1-5, with TRBD1 matching 10 bases. The CDR3 loop spans 16 amino acids. CDR1 is DFQATT and CDR2 is SNEGSKA in the germline V gene (reference sequence). J lost 5 bases, V lost 0 bases, and 7 bases had no gene match. CDR3 nucleotides: TGCAGTGCTAGAGATTCAGGACAGGGGGACCATCAGCCCCAGCATTTT. This gives the protein CSARDSGQGDHQPQHF.